One TCR beta chain is described in this entry. The antigen it recognizes is unknown. The record has no base qualities; no much larger clone is one base away. From a lookup of the germline V gene, CDR1 and CDR2 are SNHLY and FYNNEI. V has 4 bases trimmed and J has 5 bases trimmed; junction bases matching no gene number 3. The CDR3 contains 14 residues, cysteine and phenylalanine counted. Only CDR3 DNA remains: 42 bases, in frame from the first base. The sample is drawn from a study of blood T cell repertoires in COVID-19 (TCRdb year 2020). Study-wide context: Samples covering the acute and convalescent phases of COVID-19 were provided by collaborators in the United States, Italy and Spain. The material from the prospective study consisted of cDNA or gDNA derived from T cells, B-cell-depleted T cells, or PBMCs. Deeply sampled blood TCRbeta repertoires from subjects exposed to, actively infected with, or recovered from COVID-19 were included in the dataset. The repertoires were made available in a free public database intended to serve as a resource for research on the immune response to SARS-CoV-2. The samples were drawn from the first 160 participants of the ongoing ImmuneRACE study and from over a thousand subjects provided by 6 global collaborators. A de-identified subject ID, COVID-19 status, age in years and sex were almost always included in the sample metadata. Where available, HLA class I and class II types were taken from metadata supplied by the sample provider and were not determined by assay-based typing. The paper's findings and limits, for the study overall: How much clinical and demographic metadata was included differed by source and by participant, and the metadata was provided uncurated.

TCRbeta CDR3 regions were amplified from genomic DNA using the immunoSEQ Assay, a bias-controlled multiplex PCR. The source study handled its data this way. Within the assay, amplification of reference gene primers was used to estimate how many nucleated cells each sample contained. Sequence reads were collapsed and filtered to measure the absolute abundance of every unique TCRbeta CDR3 rearrangement. For each sample, productive Simpson clonality was calculated as the square root of Simpson's diversity index over productive rearrangements. TCRdb took over this immuneACCESS table, retaining in-frame rearrangements with V and J assigned. Such tables are incomplete; in checked studies, under half of the missing clones stem from an unresolved V gene, and the remainder is unexplained. V and J calls plus clone size are reproduced from that table; the DNA served to infer D and trimming. The table for this sample lists 100,000 to 150,000 clones; 87% of them were counted only once. The ten largest clones represent 25% to 30% of the sample.

Each collaborating institution followed its own protocols to collect whole blood in K2EDTA tubes. For TCRbeta analysis, collaborators shipped samples in one of three forms: frozen whole blood, isolated PBMCs, or DNA extracted from either of those sample types. The chain joins TRBV2 to TRBJ2-5, and TRBD1 aligns with 11 junction nucleotides. Sequencing used peripheral blood. The origin of this receptor is a woman in her 70s with acute or convalescent COVID-19. The DNA is as follows: TGTGCCAGCAGTGGGACAGGGGGCTACGAGACCCAGTACTTC. Translated, this gives CASSGTGGYETQYF.